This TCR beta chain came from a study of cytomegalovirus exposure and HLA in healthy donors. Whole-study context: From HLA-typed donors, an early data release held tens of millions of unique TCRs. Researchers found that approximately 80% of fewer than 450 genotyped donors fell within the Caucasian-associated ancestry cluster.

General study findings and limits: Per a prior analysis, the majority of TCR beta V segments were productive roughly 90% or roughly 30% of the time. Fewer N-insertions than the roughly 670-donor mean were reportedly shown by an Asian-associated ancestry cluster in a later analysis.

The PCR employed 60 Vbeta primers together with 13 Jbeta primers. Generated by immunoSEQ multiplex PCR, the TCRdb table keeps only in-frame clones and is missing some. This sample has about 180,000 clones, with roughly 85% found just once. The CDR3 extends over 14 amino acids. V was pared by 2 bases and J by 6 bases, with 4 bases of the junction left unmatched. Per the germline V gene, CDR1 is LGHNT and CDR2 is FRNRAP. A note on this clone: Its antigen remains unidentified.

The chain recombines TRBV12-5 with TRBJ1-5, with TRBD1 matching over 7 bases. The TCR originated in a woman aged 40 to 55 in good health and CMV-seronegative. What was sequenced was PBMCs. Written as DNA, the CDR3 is TGTGCTAGTGGTTTGAGACAGGGCGGTCAGCCCCAGCATTTT. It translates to CASGLRQGGQPQHF. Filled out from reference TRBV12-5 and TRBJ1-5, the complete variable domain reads DARVTQTPRHKVTEMGQEVTMRCQPILGHNTVFWYRQTMMQGLELLAYFRNRAPLDDSGMPKDRFSAEMPDATLATLKIQPSEPRDSAVYFCASGLRQGGQPQHFGDGTRLSIL.